The 20 T cell receptor beta chains listed next were all sequenced from one sample in a study of T cell clonality in common variable immunodeficiency. Clones were sequenced by immunoSEQ multiplex PCR, and TCRdb holds only the in-frame ones, with some missing. Singletons are absent from the sample, which has about 29,000 clones. Sequencing was carried out using peripheral blood mononuclear cells. These receptors all stem from a person aged 18 to 75 in good health.

This clone appeared many times. The read ends 3 residues early relative to the CDR3; the germline J gene fills the gap. This chain joins TRBV5-5 and TRBJ2-7; 7 nucleotides line up with TRBD1. The germline gives CDR1 SGHKS, CDR2 YYEKEE (reference sequence). The CDR3 runs to 15 residues. V dropped 4 bases and J dropped 0; count of bases not matched to a gene: 7. Partial CDR3 DNA: TGTGCCAGCAGCGGGGGACAGACCTACTCCTACGAG. Translated, it gives CASSGGQTYSYE. The entire CDR3 protein reads CASSGGQTYSYEQYF.

A few counts support this clone. The read gets to within 3 residues of the CDR3 end, and the germline J gene fills in the rest. This chain joins TRBV5-1 and TRBJ2-3; tentatively, D is TRBD1 (5 bases). With 4 bases removed from V and 2 bases from J, the gap between germline ends came to 17 bases. The CDR3 extends over 16 amino acids. Germline V CDR1 and CDR2: SGHRS, YFSETQ. The CDR3 loop reads CASSPGAVSFTDTQYF. Partial CDR3 DNA: TGCGCCAGCAGCCCTGGGGCAGTTTCATTCACAGATACG.

The table lists this clone with many counts. The sequence runs out 3 residues before the end of the CDR3; the remainder is reconstructed from the germline J gene. The chain has TRBV6-2 or TRBV6-3 and TRBJ2-3, with 8 bases aligning to TRBD2. Germline assignment: CDR1 MNHEY and CDR2 SVGEGT. V was clipped by 5 bases and J by 6 bases; unmatched bases: 7. This CDR3 has 14 residues. The CDR3 protein is CASSPGGRVDTQYF. The CDR3 DNA, read in part, is TGTGCCAGCAGTCCGGGAGGGCGGGTGGATACG.

This clone was observed at least ten times. The sequence runs out 3 residues before the end of the CDR3; the remainder is reconstructed from the germline J gene. This rearrangement joins TRBV30 to TRBJ2-7; TRBD1 matches 7 bases. The CDR3 has 13 residues. CDR1 and CDR2 (germline): GTSNPN, SVGIG (reference sequence). V trimming: 1 base; J trimming: 5 bases; junction bases outside the gene matches: 5. Incomplete CDR3 DNA: TGTGCCTGGAGTGGAGGGGGCGGACACGAG. It codes for CAWSGGGGHE. The full CDR3 protein reads CAWSGGGGHEQYF.

This clone was recorded many times. The CDR3 is cut off 3 residues early in the read; its end comes from the germline J gene. The rearrangement joins TRBV7-2 to TRBJ2-3, with D unclear. Germline CDR1 and CDR2: SGHTA and FQGNSA. This CDR3 is 12 amino acids long. V lost 5 bases to trimming and J lost 2 bases, with 5 bases between them. The covered CDR3 bases are TGTGCCAGCAGCCCGTACACAGATACG. Translation gives CASSPYTDT. The full-length CDR3 reads as CASSPYTDTQYF.

This clone was found many times. Sequencing ends 3 residues short of the CDR3 end; the germline J gene provides the rest. The rearrangement uses TRBV19 and TRBJ2-5; D might be TRBD1 (6 bases). The CDR3 consists of 13 residues. V lost 2 bases to trimming and J lost 5 bases, with 9 bases between them. CDR1 and CDR2 from the germline V gene are LNHDA and SQIVND (reference sequence). The DNA read from the CDR3 is TGTGCCAGTAGTATAACAGGGTACGAGACC. Protein: CASSITGYET. The whole CDR3 region reads CASSITGYETQYF.

This clone came up a few times. The CDR3 extends 3 residues past the end of the read, so its final part is completed from the germline J gene. V is TRBV19 and J is TRBJ1-2; unclear D gene. The CDR3 consists of 13 residues. Germline lookup yields CDR1 LNHDA and CDR2 SQIVND (reference sequence). Deletions cut 3 bases from V and 7 bases from J, with 12 bases between. The sequenced part of the CDR3 DNA is TGTGCCAGTAGTATGGTACAATTTGGTGGC. This gives the protein CASSMVQFGG. Given in full, the CDR3 is CASSMVQFGGYTF.

In this sample, this clone turned up many times. The read falls 3 residues short of the CDR3 end, and the missing part is taken from the germline J gene. V usage is TRBV5-1 and J usage is TRBJ2-7; D is possibly TRBD2 (5 bases). The V and J ends lost 1 base and 6 bases respectively, with 8 bases between them. Looked up from germline, CDR1 is SGHRS and CDR2 is YFSETQ. The CDR3 covers 12 residues. The CDR3: CASSLSGSEQYF. CDR3 DNA (partial): TGCGCCAGCAGCTTGTCGGGGAGCGAG.

This clone occurred many times. The read halts 3 residues ahead of the CDR3 end, with the missing end drawn from the germline J gene. This chain uses TRBV19 with TRBJ2-1; 9 bases are shared with TRBD1. J gave up 6 bases and V 8 bases, and 8 bases lay outside the gene matches. This CDR3 comprises 14 residues. Germline-derived CDR1 and CDR2 are LNHDA and SQIVND (reference sequence). The CDR3 region is CASRDRVRINEQFF. CDR3 DNA (partial): TGTGCCAGTCGGGACAGGGTGAGGATCAATGAG. Full variable domain (missing parts from reference TRBV19 and TRBJ2-1): DGGITQSPKYLFRKEGQNVTLSCEQNLNHDAMYWYRQDPGQGLRLIYYSQIVNDFQKGDIAEGYSVSREKKESFPLTVTSAQKNPTAFYLCASRDRVRINEQFFGPGTRLTVL.

This clone was counted at least ten times. The CDR3 extends 3 residues past the end of the read, so its final part is completed from the germline J gene. The chain links TRBV30 to TRBJ1-2; D unclear. Trimming cost V 0 bases and J 3 bases, with 8 bases left between them. The CDR3 extends over 13 amino acids. The germline CDR1 and CDR2 sequences are GTSNPN and SVGIG (reference sequence). CDR3 protein: CAWSVGWDYGYTF. The CDR3 bases that were read are TGTGCCTGGAGTGTCGGGTGGGACTATGGC.

This clone appeared a few times. CDR3 DNA (partial): TGTGCCAGCAGGTTCCTCCCGCATTCGGGCACTGAA. This sequence encodes CASRFLPHSGTE. The CDR3 reads in full as CASRFLPHSGTEAFF. The chain combines TRBV7-8 with TRBJ1-1; no clear D gene. The read terminates 3 residues ahead of where the CDR3 ends, so the germline J gene completes it. Germline loops: CDR1 SGHVS, CDR2 FQNEAQ. V gave up 6 bases and J gave up 4 bases, with 18 bases separating them. This CDR3 is 15 amino acids long.

This clone was counted ten times or more. The sequenced fragment ends 3 residues before the CDR3 boundary, so the rest is inferred from the germline J gene. This chain joins TRBV5-5 and TRBJ2-1; no firm D call. CDR1 and CDR2 (germline): SGHKS, YYEKEE (reference sequence). Trimming stripped 1 base from V and 7 bases from J, with 9 bases between. This CDR3 comprises 13 residues. The sequenced CDR3 bases are TGTGCCAGCAGCTTGTGGCAAAGTAATGAG. Its protein is CASSLWQSNE. The whole CDR3 protein is CASSLWQSNEQFF.

Ten or more counts support this clone. The CDR3 end lies 3 residues beyond the end of the read and is filled in from the germline J gene. The chain recombines TRBV6-2 or TRBV6-3 with TRBJ1-4; tentatively, D is TRBD1 (5 bases). This CDR3 region has 12 residues. CDR1 is MNHEY and CDR2 is SVGEGT in the germline V gene. The CDR3 region is CASRAPGTKLFF. The CDR3 DNA, read in part, is TGTGCCAGCAGGGCTCCGGGGACTAAA.

This clone was seen many times. The CDR3 end falls 3 residues outside the read, so it is completed with the germline J gene. This chain connects TRBV5-1 to TRBJ1-1; D gene unclear. The CDR3 spans 14 residues. V lost 0 bases and J lost 3, with 9 bases in between. CDR1 and CDR2 from the germline V gene are SGHRS and YFSETQ. The CDR3 spells CASSLGGGDTEAFF. The CDR3 bases that were read are TGCGCCAGCAGCTTGGGAGGCGGGGACACTGAA.

This clone was found many times. The missing CDR3 end, 3 residues past where the read stops, is filled in from the germline J gene. The chain carries TRBV2 and TRBJ2-7, with D hard to call. This CDR3 contains 13 residues. CDR1 is SNHLY and CDR2 is FYNNEI in the germline V gene. V lost 5 bases, J lost 3 bases, and 11 bases lay in between. The sequenced CDR3 bases are TGTGCCAGCAGTCCCCAAAAGGGCTACGAG. Its protein is CASSPQKGYE. The whole CDR3 reads CASSPQKGYEQYF.

This clone was recorded many times. Sequencing ends 3 residues short of the CDR3 end; the germline J gene provides the rest. V and J are TRBV4-1 and TRBJ2-4; TRBD1 matches 9 bases. The trim removed 4 bases at V and 8 bases at J, leaving 9 bases unmatched. CDR3 length equals 15 residues. Germline CDR1 is MGHRA and CDR2 is YSYEKL. The CDR3 here is CASSREQGAHDIQYF. CDR3 DNA (partial): TGCGCCAGCAGCCGGGAACAGGGGGCGCACGACATT.

This clone was recorded at least ten times. The read ends 3 residues early relative to the CDR3; the germline J gene fills the gap. The chain is built from TRBV10-1 and TRBJ2-3; the match to TRBD2 covers 8 bases. Losses at the gene ends were 10 bases for V and 7 bases for J; bases not matched to a gene: 22. The CDR3 contains 17 residues. CDR1 is WNHNN, CDR2 SYGVQD, per germline (reference sequence). CDR3 DNA (partial): TGCGCCACCCGGCCCCCGGGGGGCGTAGCGGGGAGGTATACG. Its translation: CATRPPGGVAGRYT. The entire CDR3 protein is CATRPPGGVAGRYTQYF.

This clone was seen ten or more times. The read ends 3 residues shy of where the CDR3 ends; the end is completed using the germline J gene. The rearrangement joins TRBV20-1 to TRBJ2-1; 8 positions agree with TRBD1. After removal of 0 bases from V and 2 bases from J, the junction contained 9 bases not matched to a gene. This CDR3 spans 17 amino acids. Germline CDR1 reads DFQATT; CDR2 reads SNEGSKA (reference sequence). CDR3 region: CSAREKSGTGAYNEQFF. The CDR3 bases that were read are TGCAGTGCTAGAGAGAAATCCGGGACAGGTGCCTACAATGAG.

This clone was recorded a few times. The CDR3 is cut off 3 residues early in the read; its end comes from the germline J gene. At the DNA level, this CDR3 is encoded by other sequences in the same sample as well. This rearrangement joins TRBV6-1 to TRBJ1-1, with 7 bases fitting TRBD1. CDR3 length: 14 amino acids. The germline gives CDR1 MNHNS, CDR2 SASEGT. The CDR3 spells CASSEQGGRETAFF. CDR3 DNA, as far as it was read: TGTGCCAGCAGTGAACAGGGGGGTAGGGAGACC.

This clone was seen repeatedly, ten times or more. CDR3 region: CASSELGQAVGRSSPLHF. The CDR3 bases that were read are TGTGCCAGTAGTGAGTTAGGACAGGCGGTGGGTCGAAGCTCCCCC. The V gene is TRBV19, the J gene TRBJ1-6; TRBD1 aligns across 7 bases. The read is 3 residues too short to cover the CDR3 end, so that end is filled in from the germline J gene. Germline CDR1 reads LNHDA; CDR2 reads SQIVND (reference sequence). The length of the CDR3 is 18 residues.